Listed below are T cell receptor beta chains from one sample, sequenced in a study of blood T cell repertoires in COVID-19. Libraries were prepared by immunoSEQ multiplex PCR; TCRdb keeps only in-frame clonotypes and omits some of them. The sample records roughly 250,000 clones, roughly nine tenths being singletons. Sequenced sample: peripheral blood. Receptor source: a woman in her thirties with COVID-19, enrolled during active disease. The CDR3 runs from the conserved cysteine through the conserved F or W. The D gene is left open where the match is weak. Expanded clones get a size class; other rows say once, few or many, or leave the size out.

CDR3: CASSTFWGGNTGELFF
DNA: TGTGCCAGCAGTACCTTCTGGGGAGGGAACACCGGGGAGCTGTTTTTT
size: -
D: -
J: TRBJ2-2
V: TRBV27

CDR3: CASGLVDRNTGELFF
DNA: TGTGCTAGTGGTTTGGTAGACAGGAACACCGGGGAGCTGTTTTTT
size: once
D: -
J: TRBJ2-2
V: TRBV12-5

CDR3: CASSSGPDQPQHF
DNA: TGCGCCAGCAGCTCCGGTCCCGATCAGCCCCAGCATTTT
size: -
D: -
J: TRBJ1-5
V: TRBV5-1

CDR3: CSASLAGNTDTQYF
DNA: TGCAGTGCTAGTCTAGCGGGGAACACAGATACGCAGTATTTT
size: -
D: TRBD2
J: TRBJ2-3
V: TRBV20-1

CDR3: CASSFQGNSPLHF
DNA: TGTGCCAGCAGCTTCCAGGGTAATTCACCCCTCCACTTT
size: -
D: -
J: TRBJ1-6
V: TRBV7-6

CDR3: CASSKEPGGTDGYTF
DNA: TGTGCCAGCAGCAAAGAGCCAGGGGGTACAGATGGCTACACCTTC
size: -
D: -
J: TRBJ1-2
V: TRBV21-1

CDR3: CASSPQGSLNTGELFF
DNA: TGTGCCAGCTCACCGCAGGGCAGCTTGAACACCGGGGAGCTGTTTTTT
size: -
D: -
J: TRBJ2-2
V: TRBV18

CDR3: CASSPLAGDVNEQFF
DNA: TGCGCCAGCAGCCCGCTAGCGGGGGATGTAAATGAGCAGTTCTTC
size: -
D: TRBD2
J: TRBJ2-1
V: TRBV5-1

CDR3: CASSQGFGLMSGETQYF
DNA: TGCGCCAGCAGCCAAGGTTTCGGACTTATGAGTGGAGAGACCCAGTACTTC
size: -
D: -
J: TRBJ2-5
V: TRBV4-1

CDR3: CASSSLGQGLYEQYF
DNA: TGTGCCAGCAGCTCCCTTGGACAGGGCCTCTACGAGCAGTACTTC
size: -
D: TRBD1
J: TRBJ2-7
V: TRBV7-6

CDR3: CATYMGQGYYEQYF
DNA: TGTGCCACCTACATGGGACAGGGATACTACGAGCAGTACTTC
size: -
D: TRBD1
J: TRBJ2-7
V: TRBV24-1

CDR3: CASSPTQGINSPLHF
DNA: TGTGCCAGCTCACCCACCCAGGGGATTAATTCACCCCTCCACTTT
size: -
D: -
J: TRBJ1-6
V: TRBV18

CDR3: CASSPRGAGLYF
DNA: TGTGCCAGCAGTCCTCGGGGGGCAGGCCTCTACTTC
size: -
D: -
J: TRBJ2-5
V: TRBV12-3/TRBV12-4